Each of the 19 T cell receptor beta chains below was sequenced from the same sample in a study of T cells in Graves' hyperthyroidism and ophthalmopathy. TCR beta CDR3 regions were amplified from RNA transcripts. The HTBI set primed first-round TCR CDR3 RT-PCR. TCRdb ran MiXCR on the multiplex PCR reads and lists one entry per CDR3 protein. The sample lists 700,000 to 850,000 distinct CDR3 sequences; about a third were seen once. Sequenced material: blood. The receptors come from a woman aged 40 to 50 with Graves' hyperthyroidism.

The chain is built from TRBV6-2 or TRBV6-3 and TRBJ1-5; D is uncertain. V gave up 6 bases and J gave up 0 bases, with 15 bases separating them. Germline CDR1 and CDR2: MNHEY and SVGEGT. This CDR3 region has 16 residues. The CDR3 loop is CASRPDGGYSNQPQHF. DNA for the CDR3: TGTGCCAGCAGACCGGACGGAGGTTATAGCAATCAGCCCCAGCATTTT.

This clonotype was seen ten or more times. CDR3 sequence: CASSGPTGEQYF. The CDR3 DNA reads as TGTGCCAGCAGCGGACCTACCGGTGAGCAGTACTTC. The rearrangement joins TRBV9 to TRBJ2-7; D not resolved. This CDR3 has 12 residues. Deletions cut 3 bases from V and 7 bases from J, with 11 bases between. Germline loops: CDR1 SGDLS, CDR2 YYNGEE.

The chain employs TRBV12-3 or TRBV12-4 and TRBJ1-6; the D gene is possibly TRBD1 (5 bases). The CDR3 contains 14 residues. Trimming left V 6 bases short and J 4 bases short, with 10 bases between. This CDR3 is CASSRDGYNSPLHF. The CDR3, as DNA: TGTGCCAGCAGCCGGGACGGTTATAATTCACCCCTCCACTTT.

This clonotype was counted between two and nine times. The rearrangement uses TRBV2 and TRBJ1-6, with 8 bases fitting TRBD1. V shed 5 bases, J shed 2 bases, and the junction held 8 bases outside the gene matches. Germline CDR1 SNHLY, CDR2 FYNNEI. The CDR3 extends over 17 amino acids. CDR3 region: CASSYEDRATYNSPLHF. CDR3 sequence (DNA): TGTGCCAGCAGTTACGAGGACAGGGCCACCTATAATTCACCCCTCCACTTT.

The CDR3 is CASSLAGQGAEEQYF. The CDR3 DNA reads as TGTGCCAGCAGCTTAGCGGGACAGGGGGCAGAAGAGCAGTACTTC. This chain connects TRBV7-2 to TRBJ2-7; 12 bases match TRBD1. With V trimmed by 0 bases and J by 7 bases, 4 bases remained unmatched. CDR3 length: 15 residues. Looked up from germline, CDR1 is SGHTA and CDR2 is FQGNSA.

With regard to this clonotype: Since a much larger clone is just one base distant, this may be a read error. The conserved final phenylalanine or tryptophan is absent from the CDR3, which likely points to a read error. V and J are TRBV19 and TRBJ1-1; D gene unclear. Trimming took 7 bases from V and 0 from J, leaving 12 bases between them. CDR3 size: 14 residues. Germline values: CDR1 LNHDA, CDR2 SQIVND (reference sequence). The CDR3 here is CASTGLRVNTEAFL. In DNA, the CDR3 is TGTGCCAGTACGGGGTTGCGGGTGAACACTGAAGCTTTCCTT.

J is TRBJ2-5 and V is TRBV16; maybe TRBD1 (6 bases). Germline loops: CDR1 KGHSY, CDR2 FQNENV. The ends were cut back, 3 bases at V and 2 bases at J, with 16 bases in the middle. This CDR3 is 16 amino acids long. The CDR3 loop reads CASSHSDSSSQETQYF. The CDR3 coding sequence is TGTGCCAGCAGCCATTCGGACAGTTCTTCTCAAGAGACCCAGTACTTC.

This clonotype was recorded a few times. CDR3: CASTLGSGGTEAFF. CDR3 in DNA: TGTGCCAGCACATTGGGATCAGGGGGCACTGAAGCTTTCTTT. The chain joins TRBV6-1 to TRBJ1-1, with TRBD1 identical over 7 bases. CDR1 is MNHNS, CDR2 SASEGT, per germline. This CDR3 has 14 amino acids. V lost 7 bases to trimming and J lost 4 bases; unmatched junction nucleotides: 9.

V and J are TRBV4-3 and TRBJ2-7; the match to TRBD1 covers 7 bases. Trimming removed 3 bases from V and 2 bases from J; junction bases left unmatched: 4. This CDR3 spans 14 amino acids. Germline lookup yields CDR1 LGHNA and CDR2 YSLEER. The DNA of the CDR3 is TGCGCCAGCAGCCAGACCGGGACAGCCTACGAGCAGTACTTC. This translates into CASSQTGTAYEQYF.

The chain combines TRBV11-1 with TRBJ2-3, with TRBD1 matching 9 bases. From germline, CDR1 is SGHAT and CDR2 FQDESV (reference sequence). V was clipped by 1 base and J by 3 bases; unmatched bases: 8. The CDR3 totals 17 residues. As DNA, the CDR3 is TGTGCCAGCAGCTTAGTAACCGGGACAGGGAGGACAGATACGCAGTATTTT. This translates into CASSLVTGTGRTDTQYF.

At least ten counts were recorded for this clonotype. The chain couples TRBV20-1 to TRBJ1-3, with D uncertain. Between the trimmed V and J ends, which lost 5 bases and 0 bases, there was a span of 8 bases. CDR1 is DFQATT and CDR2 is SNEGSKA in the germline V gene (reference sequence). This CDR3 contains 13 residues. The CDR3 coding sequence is TGCAGTGCTTCCGAAAACTCTGGAAACACCATATATTTT. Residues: CSASENSGNTIYF.

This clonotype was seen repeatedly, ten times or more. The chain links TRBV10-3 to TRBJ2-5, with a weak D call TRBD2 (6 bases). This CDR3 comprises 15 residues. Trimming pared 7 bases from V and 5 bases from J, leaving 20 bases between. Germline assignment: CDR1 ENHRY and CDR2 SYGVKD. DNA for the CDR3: TGTGCCATCACTCCCGGTGGCGGGGCTTGGGAGACCCAGTACTTC. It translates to CAITPGGGAWETQYF.

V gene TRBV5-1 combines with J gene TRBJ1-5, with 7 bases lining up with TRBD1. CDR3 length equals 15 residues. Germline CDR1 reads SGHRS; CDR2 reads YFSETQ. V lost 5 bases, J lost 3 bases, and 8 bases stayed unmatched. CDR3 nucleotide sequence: TGCGCCAGCAGTCGGACAGGTCCTTTCAATCAGCCCCAGCATTTT. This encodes CASSRTGPFNQPQHF.

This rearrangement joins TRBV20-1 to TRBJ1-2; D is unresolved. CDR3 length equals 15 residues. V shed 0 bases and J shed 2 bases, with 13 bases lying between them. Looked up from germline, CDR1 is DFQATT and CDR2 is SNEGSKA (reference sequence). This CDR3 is CSARDFQLVNYGYTF. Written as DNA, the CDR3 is TGCAGTGCTAGAGATTTCCAGTTAGTCAACTATGGCTACACCTTC.

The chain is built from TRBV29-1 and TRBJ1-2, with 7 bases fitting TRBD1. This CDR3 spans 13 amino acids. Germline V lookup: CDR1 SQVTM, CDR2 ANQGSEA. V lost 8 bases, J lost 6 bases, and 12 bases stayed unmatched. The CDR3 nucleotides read TGCAGCATCATCCTCGACAGGGATCATGGCTACACCTTC. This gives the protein CSIILDRDHGYTF.

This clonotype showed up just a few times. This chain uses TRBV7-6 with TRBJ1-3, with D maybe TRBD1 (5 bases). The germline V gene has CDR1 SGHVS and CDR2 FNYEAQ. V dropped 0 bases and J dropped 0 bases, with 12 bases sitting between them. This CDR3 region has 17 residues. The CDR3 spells CASSLAWRGSSGNTIYF. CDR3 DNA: TGTGCCAGCAGCTTAGCGTGGAGGGGAAGCTCTGGAAACACCATATATTTT.

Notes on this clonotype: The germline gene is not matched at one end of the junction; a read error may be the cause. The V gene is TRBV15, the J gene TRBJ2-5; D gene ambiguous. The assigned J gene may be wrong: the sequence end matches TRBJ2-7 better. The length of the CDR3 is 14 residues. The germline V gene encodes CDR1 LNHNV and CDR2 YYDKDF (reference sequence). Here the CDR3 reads CAASRDAGPYEQYF. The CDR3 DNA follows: TGTGCCGCCAGCAGAGACGCAGGTCCGTACGAGCAGTACTTC.

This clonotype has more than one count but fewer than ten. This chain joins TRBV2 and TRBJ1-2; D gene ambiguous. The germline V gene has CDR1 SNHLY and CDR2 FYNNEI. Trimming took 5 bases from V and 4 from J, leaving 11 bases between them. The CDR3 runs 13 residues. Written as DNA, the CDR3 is TGTGCCAGCAGTTTCCCTCGGGGCTATGGCTACACCTTC. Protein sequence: CASSFPRGYGYTF.

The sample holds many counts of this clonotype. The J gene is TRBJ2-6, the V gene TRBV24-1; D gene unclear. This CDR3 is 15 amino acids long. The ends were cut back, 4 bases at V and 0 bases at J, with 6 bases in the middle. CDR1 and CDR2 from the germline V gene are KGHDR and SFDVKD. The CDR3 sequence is CATSDHLSGANVLTF. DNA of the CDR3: TGTGCCACCAGTGACCATCTCTCTGGGGCCAACGTCCTGACTTTC.